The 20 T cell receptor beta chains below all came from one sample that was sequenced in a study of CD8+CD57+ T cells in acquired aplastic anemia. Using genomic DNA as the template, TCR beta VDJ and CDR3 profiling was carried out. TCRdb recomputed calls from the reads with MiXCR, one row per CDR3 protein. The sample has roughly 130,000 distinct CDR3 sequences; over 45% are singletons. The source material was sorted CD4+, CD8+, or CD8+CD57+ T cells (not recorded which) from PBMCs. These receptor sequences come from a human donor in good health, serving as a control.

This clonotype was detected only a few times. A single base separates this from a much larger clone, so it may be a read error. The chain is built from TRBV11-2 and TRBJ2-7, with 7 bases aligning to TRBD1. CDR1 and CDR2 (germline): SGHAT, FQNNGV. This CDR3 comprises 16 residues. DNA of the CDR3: TGTGTCAGCAGCCTCGGGACAGCAAAGGGTTCCTACGAGCAGTACTTC. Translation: CVSSLGTAKGSYEQYF.

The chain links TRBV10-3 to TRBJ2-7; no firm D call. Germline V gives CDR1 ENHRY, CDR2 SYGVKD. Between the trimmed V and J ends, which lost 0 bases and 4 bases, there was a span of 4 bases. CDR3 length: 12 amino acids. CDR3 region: CAISESPYEQYV. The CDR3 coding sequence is TGTGCCATCAGTGAGTCGCCATACGAGCAGTACGTC.

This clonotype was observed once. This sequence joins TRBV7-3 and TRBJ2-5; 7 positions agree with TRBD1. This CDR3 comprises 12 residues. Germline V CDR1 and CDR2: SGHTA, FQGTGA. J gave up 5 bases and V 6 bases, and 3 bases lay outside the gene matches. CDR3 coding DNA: TGTGCCAGCAGTGACAGGGACGAGACCCAGTACTTC. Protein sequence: CASSDRDETQYF. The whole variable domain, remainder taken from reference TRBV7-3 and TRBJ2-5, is GAGVSQTPSNKVTEKGKYVELRCDPISGHTALYWYRQSLGQGPEFLIYFQGTGAADDSGLPNDRFFAVRPEGSVSTLKIQRTERGDSAVYLCASSDRDETQYFGPGTRLLVL.

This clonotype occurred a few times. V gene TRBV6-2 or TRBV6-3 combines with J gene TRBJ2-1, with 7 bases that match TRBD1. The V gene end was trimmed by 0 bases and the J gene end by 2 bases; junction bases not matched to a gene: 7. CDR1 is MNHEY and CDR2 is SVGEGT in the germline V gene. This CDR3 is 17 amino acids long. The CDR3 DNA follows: TGTGCCAGCAGTTACTCCCAACAGGGGCCACCCTACAATGAGCAGTTCTTC. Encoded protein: CASSYSQQGPPYNEQFF.

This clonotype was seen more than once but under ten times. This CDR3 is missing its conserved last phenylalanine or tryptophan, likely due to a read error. The DNA of the CDR3 is TGTGCCATCAGTGTCCCCCCCGACAGGGCGGCTTTCCTT. It encodes CAISVPPDRAAFL. The chain employs TRBV10-3 and TRBJ1-1, with 7 bases that match TRBD1. The CDR3 contains 13 residues. The V and J ends lost 4 bases and 11 bases, in that order; junction bases with no gene match: 10. The germline V gene encodes CDR1 ENHRY and CDR2 SYGVKD.

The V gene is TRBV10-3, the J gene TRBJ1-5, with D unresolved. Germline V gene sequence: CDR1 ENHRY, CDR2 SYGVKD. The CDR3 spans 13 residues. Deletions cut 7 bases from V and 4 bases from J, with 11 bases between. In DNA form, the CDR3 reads TGTGCCATCATGGGTAGGATTAATCAGCCCCAGCATTTT. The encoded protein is CAIMGRINQPQHF.

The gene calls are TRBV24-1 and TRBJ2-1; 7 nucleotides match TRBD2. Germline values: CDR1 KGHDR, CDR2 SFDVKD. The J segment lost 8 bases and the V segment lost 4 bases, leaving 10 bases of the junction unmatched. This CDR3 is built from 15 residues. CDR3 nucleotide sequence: TGTGCCACCAGTGAAGCGGGACTTGGTGGCGATGAGCAGTTCTTC. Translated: CATSEAGLGGDEQFF.

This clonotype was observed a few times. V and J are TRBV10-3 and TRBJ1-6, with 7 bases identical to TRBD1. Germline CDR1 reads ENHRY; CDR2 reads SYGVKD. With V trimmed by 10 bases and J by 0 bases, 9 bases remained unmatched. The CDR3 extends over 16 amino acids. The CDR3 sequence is CATHDRDTSYNSPLHF. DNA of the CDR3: TGTGCCACGCACGACAGGGACACCTCCTATAATTCACCCCTCCACTTT.

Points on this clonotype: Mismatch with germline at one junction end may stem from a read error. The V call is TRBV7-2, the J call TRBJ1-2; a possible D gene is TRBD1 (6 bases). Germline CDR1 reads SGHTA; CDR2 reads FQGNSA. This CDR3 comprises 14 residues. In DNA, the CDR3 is TGTGCCGGCAGCTCAGTAAGGGAAGGGGGTGGCTACACCTTC. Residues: CAGSSVREGGGYTF.

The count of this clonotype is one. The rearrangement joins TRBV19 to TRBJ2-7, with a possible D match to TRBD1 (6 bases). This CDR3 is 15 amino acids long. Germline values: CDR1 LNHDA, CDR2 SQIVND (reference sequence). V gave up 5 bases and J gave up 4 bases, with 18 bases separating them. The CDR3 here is CASSWSTGFEYEQYF. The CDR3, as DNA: TGTGCCAGTAGTTGGTCGACAGGTTTCGAATACGAGCAGTACTTC. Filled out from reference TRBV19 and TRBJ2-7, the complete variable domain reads DGGITQSPKYLFRKEGQNVTLSCEQNLNHDAMYWYRQDPGQGLRLIYYSQIVNDFQKGDIAEGYSVSREKKESFPLTVTSAQKNPTAFYLCASSWSTGFEYEQYFGPGTRLTVT.

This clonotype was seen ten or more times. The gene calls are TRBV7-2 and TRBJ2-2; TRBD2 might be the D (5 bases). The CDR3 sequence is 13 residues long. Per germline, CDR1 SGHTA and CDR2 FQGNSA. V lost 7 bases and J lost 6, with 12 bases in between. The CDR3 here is CASNPRRAGELFF. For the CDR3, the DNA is TGTGCCAGCAACCCGCGGCGGGCCGGGGAGCTGTTTTTT.

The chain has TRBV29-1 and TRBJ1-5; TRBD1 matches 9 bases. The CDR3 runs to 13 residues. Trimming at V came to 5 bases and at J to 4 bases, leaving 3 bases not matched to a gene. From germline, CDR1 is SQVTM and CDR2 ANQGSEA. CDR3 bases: TGCAGCGTTCGGACAGGGGATAATCAGCCCCAGCATTTT. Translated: CSVRTGDNQPQHF.

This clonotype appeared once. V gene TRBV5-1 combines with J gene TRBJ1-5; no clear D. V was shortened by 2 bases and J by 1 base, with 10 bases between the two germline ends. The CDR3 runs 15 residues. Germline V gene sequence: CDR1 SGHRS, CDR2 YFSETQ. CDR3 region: CASSFNGESNQPQHF. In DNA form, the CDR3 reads TGCGCCAGCAGCTTTAACGGGGAGAGCAATCAGCCCCAGCATTTT.

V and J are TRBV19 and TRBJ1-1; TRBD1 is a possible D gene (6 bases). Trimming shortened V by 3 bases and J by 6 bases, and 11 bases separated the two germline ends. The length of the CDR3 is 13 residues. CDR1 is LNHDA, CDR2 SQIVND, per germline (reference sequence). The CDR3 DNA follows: TGTGCCAGTAGTATTGAGGGGGGGGCTGAAGCTTTCTTT. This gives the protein CASSIEGGAEAFF.

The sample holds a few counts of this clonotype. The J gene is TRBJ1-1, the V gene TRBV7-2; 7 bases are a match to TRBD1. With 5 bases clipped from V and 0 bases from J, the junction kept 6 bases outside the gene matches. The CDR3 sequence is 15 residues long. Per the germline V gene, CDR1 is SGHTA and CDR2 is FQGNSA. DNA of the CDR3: TGTGCCAGCAGCCCTAGGACAGGAGTGAACACTGAAGCTTTCTTT. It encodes CASSPRTGVNTEAFF.

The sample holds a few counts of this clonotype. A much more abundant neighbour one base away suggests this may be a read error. The CDR3 reads CASSYSLMNTEALF. DNA of the CDR3: TGTGCCAGCAGTTACTCCTTAATGAACACTGAAGCTCTCTTT. The rearrangement links TRBV10-3 to TRBJ1-1, with unresolved D. Germline V gene lookup returns CDR1 ENHRY and CDR2 SYGVKD. The CDR3 is 14 amino acids.

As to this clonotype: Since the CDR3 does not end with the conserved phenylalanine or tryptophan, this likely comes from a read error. CDR3 nucleotide sequence: TGTGCCATCACCCGGACAGGGAGCCTATTCAATGAGCAGTTCTCC. Its translation: CAITRTGSLFNEQFS. The genes are TRBV10-3 and TRBJ2-1; TRBD1 agrees at 8 bases. The V gene end was trimmed by 7 bases and the J gene end by 6 bases; junction bases not matched to a gene: 11. The CDR3 loop spans 15 amino acids. Germline CDR1 and CDR2: ENHRY and SYGVKD.

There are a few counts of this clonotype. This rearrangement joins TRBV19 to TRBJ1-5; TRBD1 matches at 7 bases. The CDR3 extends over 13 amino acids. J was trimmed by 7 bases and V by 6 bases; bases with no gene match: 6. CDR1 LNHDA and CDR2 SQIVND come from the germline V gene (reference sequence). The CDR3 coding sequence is TGTGCCAGTAGACAGGGGTTGGGCCAGCCCCAGCATTTT. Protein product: CASRQGLGQPQHF.

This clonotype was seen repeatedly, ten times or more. The chain's CDR3 is CASSAGQGASSYEQYF. The CDR3 nucleotides are TGCGCCAGCAGCGCCGGTCAGGGGGCGAGCTCCTACGAGCAGTACTTC. The rearrangement joins TRBV5-1 to TRBJ2-7, with 8 bases that match TRBD1. The CDR3 consists of 16 residues. The ends lost 4 bases at V and 0 bases at J; junction bases unmatched: 9. CDR1 is SGHRS, CDR2 YFSETQ, per germline.

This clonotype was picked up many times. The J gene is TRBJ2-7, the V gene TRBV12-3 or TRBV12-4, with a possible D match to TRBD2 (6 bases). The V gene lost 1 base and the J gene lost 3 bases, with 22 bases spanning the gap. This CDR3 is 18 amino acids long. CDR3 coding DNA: TGTGCCAGCAGTTTAGTCGGGGGAGGAGAGGGGTACTACTACGAGCAGTACTTC. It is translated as CASSLVGGGEGYYYEQYF.